This T cell receptor beta chain came from a study of cytotoxic CD8 clonotypes in ibrutinib-treated CLL. Assay used: immunoSEQ multiplex PCR; TCRdb lists only in-frame clones, some missing. The sample consists of just over 65,000 clones, roughly 72% of them appearing once. Germline V gives CDR1 SGDLS, CDR2 YYNGEE. Losses at the gene ends were 3 bases for V and 2 bases for J; bases not matched to a gene: 7. The CDR3 has 15 amino acids. The rearrangement uses TRBV9 and TRBJ1-1; TRBD1 matches 7 bases. The specimen comprised PBMCs, sampled after 12 months of ibrutinib treatment. This receptor was obtained from a human donor with chronic lymphocytic leukemia. The CDR3 DNA sequence: TGTGCCAGCAGCGCGATGGGACAGCAAAACACTGAAGCTTTCTTT. Translating it yields CASSAMGQQNTEAFF.